This TCR beta chain was sequenced during a study of blood T cell repertoires in COVID-19. Turning to the study itself: Samples representing acute and convalescent COVID-19 were sourced from the United States, Italy and Spain. T cells, B-cell-depleted T cells, or PBMCs supplied cDNA or gDNA.

Authors' analysis steps: Nucleated cell number was recorded as an estimate derived from reference gene primer amplification. TCRdb keeps only in-frame clones here, not all; method: immunoSEQ multiplex PCR. V, J and clone size are those of that table, while D and trimming were read from the DNA. This table has approximately 46,000 clones, 90% appearing once. CDR3 length equals 18 residues. Trimming at V came to 0 bases and at J to 4 bases, leaving 11 bases not matched to a gene. Germline V gives CDR1 SGHNT, CDR2 YYREEE (reference sequence). This chain links TRBV5-4 with TRBJ2-5; 11 nucleotides align to TRBD2. Sample: peripheral blood. This sequence was found in a man between 45 and 60 years old with active COVID-19. In DNA, the CDR3 is TGTGCCAGCAGCTTGGCTCTAGCGGGGGGCCGGGTCTCAGAGACCCAGTACTTC. Its translation: CASSLALAGGRVSETQYF.